The 22 T cell receptor beta chains listed next were all sequenced from one sample in a study of CD4 T cells in relation to SARS-CoV-2 and coronaviruses. No antigen has been assigned to these receptors. Unexposed donor CD4+ T cells date from about 2011-2018, before the COVID-19 pandemic. CD4+ T cells were isolated from the cells after roughly 11 days of culture. Data came from immunoSEQ multiplex PCR; TCRdb stores just in-frame clones and leaves some out. The table includes 15,000 to 20,000 clones, 65% to 75% detected once. Sample: CD4+ T cells from PBMCs, cultured in vitro. Receptors originate from a human donor in good health.

This clone was counted only a few times. The chain employs TRBV25-1 and TRBJ2-7, with TRBD2 matching over 10 bases. Unmatched junction bases numbered 9, after V lost 2 bases and J lost 2 bases. Germline V gene lookup returns CDR1 MGHDK and CDR2 SYGVNS. The CDR3 totals 17 residues. CDR3 bases: TGTGCCAGCAGTGAACCTCCAACTAGCGGGGCAACCTACGAGCAGTACTTC. Protein: CASSEPPTSGATYEQYF.

This clone was seen once. J is TRBJ1-4 and V is TRBV5-1; D gene uncertain. Per germline, CDR1 SGHRS and CDR2 YFSETQ. Trimming pared 1 base from V and 5 bases from J, leaving 18 bases between. The CDR3 runs 17 residues. The CDR3 region is CASSLRRGEGTNEKLFF. In DNA, the CDR3 is TGCGCCAGCAGCTTGCGGCGGGGTGAGGGAACCAATGAAAAACTGTTTTTT.

The CDR3 loop reads CASGLEWEQYF. CDR3 DNA: TGTGCCAGCGGATTGGAGTGGGAGCAGTACTTC. The chain recombines TRBV28 with TRBJ2-7; unclear D gene. The V and J ends lost 8 bases and 7 bases respectively, with 12 bases between them. The CDR3 covers 11 residues. CDR1 MDHEN and CDR2 SYDVKM come from the germline V gene.

This clone has a single count. CDR3 DNA sequence: TGTGCCAGCAGCAATAGTAGGGGGGGAGGGATAGATACGCAGTATTTT. It encodes CASSNSRGGGIDTQYF. This chain connects TRBV5-4 to TRBJ2-3, with TRBD2 as a possible D gene (7 bases). This CDR3 contains 16 residues. Germline CDR1 SGHNT, CDR2 YYREEE (reference sequence). Trimming cost V 4 bases and J 5 bases, with 20 bases left between them.

V gene TRBV7-8 combines with J gene TRBJ2-2, with a weak D call TRBD2 (5 bases). With 0 bases removed from V and 3 bases from J, the gap between germline ends came to 11 bases. The CDR3 length is 16 residues. The V gene's germline CDR1 is SGHVS and CDR2 FQNEAQ. The CDR3 here is CASSLAISGDTGELFF. The CDR3 DNA reads as TGTGCCAGCAGCTTAGCGATTTCCGGGGACACCGGGGAGCTGTTTTTT.

This chain uses TRBV29-1 with TRBJ2-3; tentative D call: TRBD1 (5 bases). Germline lookup yields CDR1 SQVTM and CDR2 ANQGSEA. There are 14 residues in the CDR3. Trimming left V 7 bases short and J 0 bases short, with 14 bases between. The CDR3 sequence is CSGQTETSTDTQYF. CDR3 in DNA: TGCAGCGGACAGACGGAGACTAGCACAGATACGCAGTATTTT.

V is TRBV3-1 (or the pseudogene TRBV3-2) and J is TRBJ2-7; 7 bases map to TRBD2. This CDR3 region has 16 residues. With 1 base clipped from V and 0 bases from J, the junction kept 6 bases outside the gene matches. Germline V gene sequence: CDR1 LGHDT, CDR2 YNNKEL (reference sequence). The CDR3, as DNA: TGTGCCAGCAGCCAAGGCCCAGCGGGAAACTCCTACGAGCAGTACTTC. It codes for CASSQGPAGNSYEQYF.

The V call is TRBV10-3, the J call TRBJ1-2, with unresolved D. CDR3 size: 13 residues. With 2 bases removed from V and 3 bases from J, the gap between germline ends came to 7 bases. The germline V gene encodes CDR1 ENHRY and CDR2 SYGVKD. The CDR3 spells CAISEDGDYGYTF. The CDR3 DNA follows: TGTGCCATCAGTGAGGACGGAGACTATGGCTACACCTTC.

This clone was recorded a few times. This chain connects TRBV5-3 to TRBJ2-7, with D possibly being TRBD1 (6 bases). TRBV5-3 belongs to the ORF category, with a function that is uncertain. V was pared by 3 bases and J by 6 bases, with 10 bases between. The CDR3 sequence is 12 residues long. The CDR3: CARSSGQPEQYF. The CDR3 DNA sequence: TGTGCCAGAAGCTCCGGACAGCCCGAGCAGTACTTC.

This chain joins TRBV6-5 and TRBJ2-3; TRBD2 aligns across 8 bases. V gave up 0 bases and J gave up 4 bases; unmatched junction bases: 6. Germline V CDR1 and CDR2: MNHEY, SVGAGI. CDR3 length: 16 residues. Here the CDR3 reads CASSYSLAVGADTQYF. The CDR3 DNA sequence: TGTGCCAGCAGTTACTCACTAGCGGTGGGAGCAGATACGCAGTATTTT.

The chain recombines TRBV27 with TRBJ1-6; D possibly corresponds to TRBD1 (6 bases). Germline CDR1 is MNHEY and CDR2 is SMNVEV (reference sequence). The CDR3 has 14 residues. The V gene lost 4 bases and the J gene lost 7 bases, with 11 bases spanning the gap. CDR3 loop: CASSSAGVNSPLHF. As DNA, the CDR3 is TGTGCCAGCAGTTCGGCAGGGGTAAATTCACCCCTCCACTTT.

The J gene is TRBJ1-1, the V gene TRBV6-5; D remains ambiguous. The germline gives CDR1 MNHEY, CDR2 SVGAGI. The CDR3 covers 14 residues. V gave up 7 bases and J gave up 0 bases, with 12 bases separating them. This chain's CDR3 is CASIGIFLNTEAFF. DNA of the CDR3: TGTGCCAGCATAGGCATTTTCTTGAACACTGAAGCTTTCTTT.

This chain uses TRBV6-1 with TRBJ2-1; 10 nucleotides line up with TRBD2. Germline V CDR1 and CDR2: MNHNS, SASEGT. V lost 2 bases, J lost 7 bases, and 14 bases stayed unmatched. This CDR3 contains 18 residues. The CDR3 nucleotides are TGTGCCAGCAGTGAACTGAGGGGTGCTAGCGGGAGATGGAATGAGCAGTTCTTC. Residues: CASSELRGASGRWNEQFF.

In its sample, this clone was seen a few times. The chain uses TRBV5-1 and TRBJ1-6; D perhaps matches TRBD1 (6 bases). Germline V gene data show CDR1 as SGHRS and CDR2 as YFSETQ. The V and J ends lost 3 bases and 7 bases respectively, with 20 bases between them. The CDR3 spans 17 residues. The CDR3 DNA follows: TGCGCCAGCAGCTGGAGCGCGACAGGATTTAAAAATTCACCCCTCCACTTT. It specifies CASSWSATGFKNSPLHF. Full variable domain (rest looked up from reference TRBV5-1 and TRBJ1-6): KAGVTQTPRYLIKTRGQQVTLSCSPISGHRSVSWYQQTPGQGLQFLFEYFSETQRNKGNFPGRFSGRQFSNSRSEMNVSTLELGDSALYLCASSWSATGFKNSPLHFGNGTRLTVT.

The J gene is TRBJ2-1, the V gene TRBV6-4; 8 bases align to TRBD2. The germline V gene has CDR1 MRHNA and CDR2 SNTAGT. The CDR3 has 15 residues. V shed 8 bases, J shed 1 base, and the junction held 7 bases outside the gene matches. Here the CDR3 DNA reads TGTGCCAGCGCCGACTCTAGCGGGTCCTACAATGAGCAGTTCTTC. It specifies CASADSSGSYNEQFF.

The chain uses TRBV27 and TRBJ2-3; D gene unclear. The CDR3 totals 13 residues. CDR1 MNHEY and CDR2 SMNVEV come from the germline V gene (reference sequence). Trimming took off 8 bases at V and 4 bases at J, with 13 bases between the two ends. The CDR3 coding sequence is TGTGCCAGCTCCCTTCCCCCCCCAGATACGCAGTATTTT. Translation: CASSLPPPDTQYF.

The V and J genes are TRBV12-3 or TRBV12-4 and TRBJ1-1, with 7 bases identical to TRBD1. V lost 5 bases and J lost 6; bases outside the gene matches: 6. The CDR3 extends over 13 amino acids. This CDR3 is CASSPRQGAEAFF. The CDR3 DNA reads TGTGCCAGCAGTCCGCGACAGGGAGCTGAAGCTTTCTTT.

The chain uses TRBV15 and TRBJ2-7, with 10 bases lining up with TRBD1. CDR1 LNHNV and CDR2 YYDKDF come from the germline V gene (reference sequence). J gave up 5 bases and V 2 bases, and 3 bases lay outside the gene matches. The CDR3 runs 14 residues. This CDR3 is CATSRNGQGDEQYF. The CDR3 nucleotides are TGTGCCACCAGCAGAAACGGACAGGGGGACGAGCAGTACTTC.

This chain uses TRBV3-1 (or the pseudogene TRBV3-2) with TRBJ1-5, with 7 bases that match TRBD1. Trimming took 5 bases from V and 0 from J; bases not matched to a gene: 1. CDR3 length: 14 residues. Germline lookup yields CDR1 LGHDT and CDR2 YNNKEL (reference sequence). CDR3 region: CASSEGASNQPQHF. Here the CDR3 DNA reads TGTGCCAGCAGCGAGGGGGCTAGCAATCAGCCCCAGCATTTT.

The V and J genes are TRBV27 and TRBJ1-1; no reliable D call. Germline V gene sequence: CDR1 MNHEY, CDR2 SMNVEV (reference sequence). V dropped 2 bases and J dropped 6 bases, with 10 bases sitting between them. The CDR3 spans 13 residues. The CDR3 DNA follows: TGTGCCAGCAGTTTACGAGGGAAAGCTGAAGCTTTCTTT. Residues: CASSLRGKAEAFF.

This chain joins TRBV14 and TRBJ1-6; 9 positions agree with TRBD1. This CDR3 has 15 amino acids. CDR1 and CDR2 (germline): SGHDN, FVKESK. The junction had 5 bases not matched to a gene; V was cut back by 3 bases and J by 8 bases. As DNA, the CDR3 is TGTGCCAGCAGCCAGGGACAGGGAAGTTATTCACCCCTCCACTTT. It yields the protein CASSQGQGSYSPLHF.

The chain combines TRBV12-5 with TRBJ2-7; the D is unclear. Trimming pared 1 base from V and 4 bases from J, leaving 8 bases between. Germline loops: CDR1 LGHNT, CDR2 FRNRAP. The CDR3 spans 13 residues. CDR3 protein: CASGLAELYEQYF. The CDR3 DNA reads TGTGCTAGTGGTTTGGCGGAGCTTTACGAGCAGTACTTC.